A single sample gave rise to the 2 T cell receptor beta chains below, sequenced in a study of tissue T cells after allogeneic stem cell transplantation. TCRdb keeps only in-frame clones here, not all; method: immunoSEQ multiplex PCR. The sample includes more than 45,000 clones, over 65% of them seen just once. The sequenced sample was sorted cells pooled from one or two spleens. Source of these receptors: a pool of C57BL/6 mice in good health.

Of note for this clone: The gene names given are mouse names. The read ends 1 residue before the CDR3 terminus; that terminus is restored from the germline J gene. Different DNA sequences within this sample yield the same CDR3. The V gene is TRBV5, the J gene TRBJ1-4, with D tentatively TRBD1 (6 bases). V was clipped by 0 bases and J by 4 bases, with 9 bases between them. CDR1 is LGHNA and CDR2 is YNLKQL in the germline V gene (reference sequence). This CDR3 region has 15 residues. The CDR3 DNA, read in part, is TGTGCCAGCAGCCAAGATACAGGGAGCAACGAAAGATTATTT. This gives the protein CASSQDTGSNERLF. The full CDR3 sequence reads CASSQDTGSNERLFF.

This clone was seen only a few times. Here the gene names and germline are mouse. The DNA ends 1 residue before the CDR3 does, and the rest of the CDR3 is filled in from the germline J gene. The rearrangement links TRBV13-1 to TRBJ1-3, with TRBD1 as a possible D gene (5 bases). The V end was cut by 5 bases, the J end by 0 bases, with 6 bases between. Per germline, CDR1 NSHNY and CDR2 SYGAGN. This CDR3 has 13 amino acids. The sequenced CDR3 bases are TGTGCCAGCAGGGGGGGTTCTGGAAATACGCTCTAT. It codes for CASRGGSGNTLY. The entire CDR3 reads CASRGGSGNTLYF.